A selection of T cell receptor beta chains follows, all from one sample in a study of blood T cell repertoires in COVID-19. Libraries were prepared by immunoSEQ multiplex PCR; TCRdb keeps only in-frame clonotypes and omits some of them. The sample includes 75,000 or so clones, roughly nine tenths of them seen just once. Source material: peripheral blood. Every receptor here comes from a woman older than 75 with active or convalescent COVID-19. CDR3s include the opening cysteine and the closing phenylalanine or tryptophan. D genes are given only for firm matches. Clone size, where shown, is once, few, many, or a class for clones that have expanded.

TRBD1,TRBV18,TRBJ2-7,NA,CASSLFATGKLYEQYF,TGTGCCAGCTCACTATTCGCGACAGGGAAGCTCTACGAGCAGTACTTC
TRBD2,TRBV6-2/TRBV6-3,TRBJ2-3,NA,CASSALLAGVGTDTQYF,TGTGCCAGCAGTGCCCTCCTAGCGGGGGTGGGCACAGATACGCAGTATTTT
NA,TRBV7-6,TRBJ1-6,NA,CASSSPQGRSPLHF,TGTGCCAGCAGCTCTCCCCAGGGTCGTTCACCCCTCCACTTT
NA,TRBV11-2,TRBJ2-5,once,CASSFQSARGAQETQYF,TGTGCCAGCAGCTTCCAGAGTGCTCGGGGGGCTCAAGAGACCCAGTACTTC
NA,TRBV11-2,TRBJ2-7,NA,CASSLEQGGYYEQYF,TGTGCCAGCAGCTTAGAACAGGGGGGGTACTACGAGCAGTACTTC
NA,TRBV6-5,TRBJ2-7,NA,CASSYSSFSAAYEQYF,TGTGCCAGCAGTTACTCGAGTTTTAGCGCCGCCTACGAGCAGTACTTC
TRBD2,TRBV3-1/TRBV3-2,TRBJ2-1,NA,CASSTKSRSITLADTYNEQFF,TGTGCCAGCAGCACCAAAAGCCGATCGATTACCCTAGCGGATACATACAATGAGCAGTTCTTC
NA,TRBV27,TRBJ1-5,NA,CASAGRVLQPQHF,TGTGCCAGCGCGGGGAGGGTTCTCCAGCCCCAGCATTTT
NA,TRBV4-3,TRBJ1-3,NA,CASSPWVDGASGNTIYF,TGCGCCAGCAGCCCCTGGGTAGATGGGGCCTCTGGAAACACCATATATTTT
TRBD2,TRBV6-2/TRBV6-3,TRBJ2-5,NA,CASSYGLAGQETQYF,TGTGCCAGCAGTTACGGACTAGCGGGACAAGAGACCCAGTACTTC
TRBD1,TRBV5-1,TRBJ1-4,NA,CASSLDRGTNEKLFF,TGCGCCAGCAGCTTGGACAGGGGAACTAATGAAAAACTGTTTTTT
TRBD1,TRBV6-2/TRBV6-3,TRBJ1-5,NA,CASSYSTGMNQPQHF,TGTGCCAGCAGTTACTCGACAGGGATGAATCAGCCCCAGCATTTT
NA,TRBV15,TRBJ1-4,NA,CATSRHRVTNEKLFF,TGTGCCACCAGCAGGCACAGGGTGACTAATGAAAAACTGTTTTTT
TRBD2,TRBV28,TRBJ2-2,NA,CASNRSGRAGNTGELFF,TGTGCCAGCAATCGTAGCGGGAGGGCCGGAAACACCGGGGAGCTGTTTTTT
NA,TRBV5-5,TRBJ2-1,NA,CASRMVLLEVYSYNEQFF,TGTGCCAGCAGAATGGTGCTGCTAGAGGTTTACTCCTACAATGAGCAGTTCTTC
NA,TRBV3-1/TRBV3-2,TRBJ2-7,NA,CASSQAPTRLHPTLHEQYF,TGTGCCAGCAGCCAAGCACCGACTCGCCTTCACCCGACCCTCCACGAGCAGTACTTC
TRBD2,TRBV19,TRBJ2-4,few,CASSLSTSGGAGAKNIQYF,TGTGCCAGTAGTCTCTCGACTAGCGGGGGGGCCGGTGCCAAAAACATTCAGTACTTC
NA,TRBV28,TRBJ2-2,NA,CASRFGQMNTGELFF,TGTGCCAGCAGGTTTGGGCAGATGAACACCGGGGAGCTGTTTTTT
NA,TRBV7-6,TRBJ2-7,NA,CASSAMTDSYEQYF,TGTGCCAGCAGCGCAATGACAGACTCCTACGAGCAGTACTTC
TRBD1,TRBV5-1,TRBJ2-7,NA,CASSRTGPGYEQYF,TGCGCCAGCAGCAGGACAGGCCCAGGGTACGAGCAGTACTTC
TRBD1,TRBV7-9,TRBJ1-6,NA,CASSQGQDNSPLHF,TGTGCCAGCAGCCAGGGACAGGATAATTCACCCCTCCACTTT
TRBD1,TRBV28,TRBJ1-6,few,CASSGPGTGGNSPLHF,TGTGCCAGCAGTGGACCGGGGACAGGGGGCAATTCACCCCTCCACTTT
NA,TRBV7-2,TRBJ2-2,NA,CASRESGGAGELFF,TGTGCCAGCAGGGAGTCGGGGGGCGCCGGGGAGCTGTTTTTT
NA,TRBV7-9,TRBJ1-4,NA,CASSLSGTVVATNEKLFF,TGTGCCAGCAGCTTAAGTGGTACAGTCGTTGCAACTAATGAAAAACTGTTTTTT